This T cell receptor beta chain was sequenced in a study of identical twins listed by TCRdb under 2016. Turning to the overall study: To test whether fetal clonotypes persist, this study deep-sequenced TCR alpha and beta repertoires from monozygotic twins, from unrelated adults of various ages, and from cord blood. Replicate twin experiments were performed at different times using different library preparation protocols to rule out contamination. What the research found in general, with its limitations: In beta out-of-frame sequences, excess twin sharing was weaker, because having fewer shared sequences lowered the signal-to-noise ratio. Compared with coincidental sharing between unrelated individuals, an excess of low generation-probability sequences was observed among out-of-frame TCR alpha sequences shared between twins. Because the same donors could not be followed over many years, the conclusions relied on cross-sectional statistical analysis. Recombination models systematically underestimated out-of-frame TCR alpha sharing in monozygotic twins but agreed with sharing between unrelated individuals. Invariant T cells such as MAIT and iNKT could partly confound zero-insertion analyses, though diverse VJ usage argued against this for most clonotypes. Abundant cord blood beta clonotypes had fewer insertions, young adult naive repertoires showed a similar but weaker trend, and memory repertoires showed no such trend.

The CDR3 measures 13 amino acids from cysteine to phenylalanine. Only the CDR3 region is kept as DNA, spanning 39 bases read in frame from base 1. At the junction V is shortened by 2 bases and J by 3 bases, with 7 bases in between. Every donor was a healthy Caucasian. The twin cohort consisted of three pairs of female monozygotic twins, all aged roughly 18 to 30 years. Positive isolation kits from Invitrogen were used to isolate CD4+ and CD8+ T cell populations. This clonotype was detected only a few times. The target of this receptor is not known. Qualities for individual bases were not recorded, and no much larger clone is one base off. Library construction relied on 5' RACE. Sequencing was performed on an Illumina HiSeq 2000. Template switching introduced a universal primer binding site; the final cDNA contained a unique molecular identifier, enabling accurate counting of TCR cDNA molecules. Specific primers in the conserved constant-segment region were used to synthesize first-strand cDNA for the TCR alpha and beta chains. Each cDNA library was double barcoded, with a SMART-Mk sample barcode plus Illumina barcodes, to control for contamination. Two successive PCR steps introduced TruSeq adapter sequences along with Illumina sample barcodes. TCR alpha and beta cDNA libraries were sequenced on the Illumina HiSeq platform with custom primers. In the source study's methods: MiGEC processed the raw reads to extract unique molecular identifiers, while MiXCR was used to determine the CDR3 positions. Recombination models were inferred per individual with the repgenHMM and IGoR tools using an EM algorithm. Shared clonotypes were analyzed with the tcR package in R, and sharing was normalized by the product of cloneset sizes. Out-of-frame nonproductive sequences were analyzed to study raw recombination free of thymic and clonal selection effects. TCRdb reworked the public reads: Q25 trimming with fastp, MiXCR clone assembly, productive beta chains retained. Each entry merges the rows of one CDR3 protein and shows their most common DNA and genes. The V and J calls, along with clone size, are taken from TCRdb and not from the paper's own processing. This sample is represented by around 550,000 distinct CDR3 sequences; approximately 16% of them were singletons. The ten largest clones add up to roughly 0.42% of the sample.

The sample also formed part of further work on yellow fever vaccine responses in identical twins. The second source states: According to the authors, in identical twins the way T cells responded to vaccination appeared partly convergent and partly personalized. The study precisely tracked vaccine-responding T cell clones in identical twins.

The receptor chain draws on TRBV12-3 or TRBV12-4 and TRBJ2-5, with the D gene uncertain. Sequencing used CD4+ T cells sorted from blood. The sequence came from a woman under 30 in good health. CDR3 sequence: CASSLRSKETQYF. In nucleotide form, the sequence is TGTGCCAGCAGTTTACGGTCCAAAGAGACCCAGTACTTC.